The 23 T cell receptor beta chains presented below share a single source sample, sequenced in a study of CD8+ T cells in alopecia areata. As for treatment: oral pan-JAK inhibitor, 5-10 mg twice daily. Extracted RNA was reverse transcribed, and the resulting cDNA served as sequencing template. Sequencing was performed with immunoSEQ multiplex PCR; in TCRdb, only in-frame clones are kept and a portion is missing. This sample has approximately 210,000 clones, with roughly 44% found just once. The specimen was CD4+ T cells sorted from blood, collected around week 36, from a patient treated with tofacitinib. These TCRs come from a human donor with alopecia areata.

Only a few counts were recorded for this clone. The chain recombines TRBV14 with TRBJ2-2, with D perhaps matching TRBD1 (5 bases). The CDR3 has 14 residues. Germline values: CDR1 SGHDN, CDR2 FVKESK. V was cut by 6 bases and J by 6 bases, with 14 bases left in between. This chain's CDR3 is CASSQDIGAGELFF. Here the CDR3 DNA reads TGTGCCAGCAGTCAGGACATTGGGGCCGGGGAGCTGTTTTTT.

This clone was seen a few times. J is TRBJ1-1 and V is TRBV29-1, with D hard to call. CDR3 length: 13 residues. V shed 1 base and J shed 3 bases, with 9 bases lying between them. CDR1 SQVTM and CDR2 ANQGSEA come from the germline V gene. The CDR3 bases are TGCAGCGTTGAAGGGCGTCTGTACACTGAAGCTTTCTTT. Its protein is CSVEGRLYTEAFF.

This clone has only a few counts. The chain carries TRBV11-2 and TRBJ1-1, with D hard to call. Between the trimmed V and J ends, which lost 1 base and 3 bases, there was a span of 6 bases. Germline loops: CDR1 SGHAT, CDR2 FQNNGV. This CDR3 has 13 amino acids. CDR3 bases: TGTGCCAGCAGCTTAGCGGTGCACACTGAAGCTTTCTTT. The encoded protein is CASSLAVHTEAFF.

This chain connects TRBV2 to TRBJ2-6; D gene ambiguous. This CDR3 comprises 15 residues. V was clipped by 8 bases and J by 4 bases, with 15 bases between them. Germline-derived CDR1 and CDR2 are SNHLY and FYNNEI. In nucleotides, the CDR3 is TGTGCCAGCCAAGGAACAGAGAGAGGGGCCAACGTCCTGACTTTC. Amino acids: CASQGTERGANVLTF.

The chain combines TRBV25-1 with TRBJ2-5; D perhaps matches TRBD1 (6 bases). The CDR3 has 17 residues. Germline V gene sequence: CDR1 MGHDK, CDR2 SYGVNS. With 2 bases removed from V and 5 bases from J, the gap between germline ends came to 21 bases. In nucleotides, the CDR3 is TGTGCCAGCAGTGAACACAGGGTCGAGGTTCGTCGGGAGACCCAGTACTTC. The encoded protein is CASSEHRVEVRRETQYF.

The gene calls are TRBV4-3 and TRBJ2-5, with D maybe TRBD1 (6 bases). Germline V gene sequence: CDR1 LGHNA, CDR2 YSLEER. The V gene lost 3 bases and the J gene lost 0 bases, with 17 bases spanning the gap. This CDR3 has 17 amino acids. CDR3 bases: TGCGCCAGCAGCCATGGAACCGGGGACATGTACCAAGAGACCCAGTACTTC. Protein sequence: CASSHGTGDMYQETQYF.

The CDR3 region is CASALGAESYEQYF. In DNA form, the CDR3 reads TGTGCCAGCGCCCTGGGAGCGGAAAGCTACGAGCAGTACTTC. The chain combines TRBV9 with TRBJ2-7, with D possibly TRBD2 on 5 matching bases. The CDR3 spans 14 residues. CDR1 and CDR2 (germline): SGDLS, YYNGEE. V lost 7 bases to trimming and J lost 3 bases, with 17 bases between them.

The chain recombines TRBV7-9 with TRBJ2-1; 12 bases agree with TRBD2. The V and J ends lost 3 bases and 7 bases, in that order; junction bases with no gene match: 4. The germline V gene encodes CDR1 SEHNR and CDR2 FQNEAQ (reference sequence). CDR3 size: 15 residues. The CDR3 DNA follows: TGTGCCAGCAGCTTCCTCCTAGCGGGAGGGAATGAGCAGTTCTTC. Its protein is CASSFLLAGGNEQFF.

V gene TRBV7-9 combines with J gene TRBJ2-5, with D possibly being TRBD2 (6 bases). Germline loops: CDR1 SEHNR, CDR2 FQNEAQ (reference sequence). The ends were cut back, 5 bases at V and 4 bases at J, with 11 bases in the middle. The CDR3 loop spans 13 amino acids. This CDR3 reads CASSLRGLETQYF. CDR3 nucleotides: TGTGCCAGCAGCCTGCGGGGTTTAGAGACCCAGTACTTC.

The chain joins TRBV29-1 to TRBJ2-2, with TRBD1 matching 10 bases. The CDR3 is made up of 17 amino acids. V was clipped by 3 bases and J by 5 bases; unmatched bases: 12. Germline V gives CDR1 SQVTM, CDR2 ANQGSEA. The CDR3 loop reads CSVDLETGGVRTGELFF. The CDR3 nucleotides read TGCAGCGTTGACCTGGAGACAGGGGGCGTGAGGACCGGGGAGCTGTTTTTT.

This sequence joins TRBV29-1 and TRBJ1-2, with D unclear. CDR1 and CDR2 (germline): SQVTM, ANQGSEA. Trimming took 8 bases from V and 6 from J, leaving 16 bases between them. The CDR3 sequence is 12 residues long. The chain's CDR3 is CSIPRGVNGYTF. The CDR3 coding sequence is TGCAGCATTCCCCGAGGAGTGAATGGCTACACCTTC.

The V and J genes are TRBV7-2 and TRBJ1-5, with D hard to call. This CDR3 has 14 residues. Germline V lookup: CDR1 SGHTA, CDR2 FQGNSA. V was cut by 5 bases and J by 1 base, with 9 bases left in between. The DNA of the CDR3 is TGTGCCAGCAGCCAAACGCTGAGCAATCAGCCCCAGCATTTT. Translating it yields CASSQTLSNQPQHF.

The J gene is TRBJ2-7, the V gene TRBV30; a weak D match, TRBD2 (6 bases). V was cut by 1 base and J by 5 bases, with 18 bases left in between. The CDR3 is 15 amino acids. From germline, CDR1 is GTSNPN and CDR2 SVGIG (reference sequence). CDR3 residues: CAWSGTGGAWNEQYF. The CDR3 DNA reads as TGTGCCTGGAGTGGAACAGGAGGGGCGTGGAACGAGCAGTACTTC.

The CDR3 reads CASGRLAVNNEQFF. The CDR3 nucleotides read TGTGCCAGCGGAAGACTAGCTGTAAACAATGAGCAGTTCTTC. The chain couples TRBV6-5 to TRBJ2-1, with 7 positions matching TRBD2. CDR3 length equals 14 residues. CDR1 is MNHEY and CDR2 is SVGAGI in the germline V gene. V trimming: 8 bases; J trimming: 5 bases; junction bases outside the gene matches: 9.

This clone has just a few counts. The CDR3 spells CSTARRESGEQYF. The DNA of the CDR3 is TGCAGCACTGCGAGGCGGGAGTCAGGCGAGCAGTACTTC. The chain recombines TRBV29-1 with TRBJ2-7, with 7 bases identical to TRBD2. This CDR3 spans 13 amino acids. V lost 8 bases to trimming and J lost 6 bases; unmatched junction nucleotides: 13. CDR1 is SQVTM, CDR2 ANQGSEA, per germline.

V is TRBV5-1 and J is TRBJ1-1; tentative D call: TRBD1 (5 bases). The germline V gene encodes CDR1 SGHRS and CDR2 YFSETQ. The CDR3 is 15 residues long. V was clipped by 1 base and J by 4 bases, with 14 bases between them. The CDR3 protein is CASSLSLSQGTEAFF. The DNA for the CDR3 is TGCGCCAGCAGCTTGTCCCTTTCCCAGGGCACTGAAGCTTTCTTT.

The V call is TRBV15, the J call TRBJ2-7, with 7 nucleotides matching TRBD2. The V segment lost 6 bases and the J segment 5 bases; nucleotides outside the gene matches: 7. The CDR3 has 13 amino acids. CDR1 is LNHNV, CDR2 YYDKDF, per germline (reference sequence). The CDR3 is CATSRTSANEQYF. The CDR3 bases are TGTGCCACCAGTAGGACTAGTGCCAACGAGCAGTACTTC.

This clone was detected a few times. This chain uses TRBV6-1 with TRBJ2-2; 7 positions match TRBD1. The CDR3 covers 15 residues. The V gene's germline CDR1 is MNHNS and CDR2 SASEGT. V lost 7 bases to trimming and J lost 3 bases; unmatched junction nucleotides: 8. The CDR3 loop reads CASNQMQGDTGELFF. The CDR3 DNA sequence: TGTGCCAGCAATCAAATGCAGGGGGACACCGGGGAGCTGTTTTTT.

Only a few counts were recorded for this clone. V gene TRBV29-1 combines with J gene TRBJ1-1; D might be TRBD1 (5 bases). Germline V lookup: CDR1 SQVTM, CDR2 ANQGSEA. The V end lost 2 bases, the J end lost 3 bases, and 13 bases lay between the germline ends. The CDR3 spans 14 residues. CDR3 DNA sequence: TGCAGCGTTGAACCCAGGGCTGGGGACACTGAAGCTTTCTTT. Residues: CSVEPRAGDTEAFF.

The rearrangement links TRBV4-2 to TRBJ2-6, with 13 bases lining up with TRBD2. Looked up from germline, CDR1 is LGHNA and CDR2 is YNFKEQ. Trimming took 1 base from V and 4 from J; bases not matched to a gene: 4. This CDR3 is 18 amino acids long. DNA of the CDR3: TGTGCCAGCAGCCAAGGGACTAGCGGGAGCGGCGGGGCCAACGTCCTGACTTTC. Translating it yields CASSQGTSGSGGANVLTF.

The rearrangement links TRBV25-1 to TRBJ1-1; D not certain. The length of the CDR3 is 13 residues. Per germline, CDR1 MGHDK and CDR2 SYGVNS. V shed 1 base and J shed 5 bases, with 8 bases lying between them. This CDR3 is CASSESRVTEAFF. The CDR3 bases are TGTGCCAGCAGTGAATCGAGGGTGACTGAAGCTTTCTTT.

This clone turned up a few times. The chain combines TRBV9 with TRBJ2-5; tentatively, D is TRBD2 (6 bases). This CDR3 has 14 residues. V shed 2 bases and J shed 5 bases, with 13 bases lying between them. Germline V gives CDR1 SGDLS, CDR2 YYNGEE. CDR3 region: CASSVGHGGETQYF. For the CDR3, the DNA is TGTGCCAGCAGCGTGGGTCACGGAGGGGAGACCCAGTACTTC.

This clone occurred a few times. V is TRBV7-2 and J is TRBJ2-5; a weak D match, TRBD2 (6 bases). The germline V gene encodes CDR1 SGHTA and CDR2 FQGNSA. V was clipped by 3 bases and J by 5 bases, with 16 bases between them. The CDR3 covers 15 residues. The CDR3 DNA reads as TGTGCCAGCAGCTTCGGGGGAGCCCCAATGGAGACCCAGTACTTC. Its protein is CASSFGGAPMETQYF.